This T cell receptor beta chain appears in the sequencing data of a study of control samples from healthy donors and cancer patients. Profiling relied on immunoSEQ multiplex PCR, and the TCRdb table lists in-frame clones only, not all of them. This sample has about 85,000 clones, with less than 90% found just once. Germline CDR1 is MNHEY and CDR2 is SVGAGI. V gave up 5 bases and J gave up 7 bases, with 9 bases separating them. The CDR3 is 13 residues long. Only a few counts were recorded for this clone. The clonotype comes from a woman between 55 and 75 years old in good health. Sequenced: blood. The genes are TRBV6-5 and TRBJ1-6; D is possibly TRBD1 (6 bases). The CDR3 protein is CASSTDRNSPLHF. CDR3 sequence (DNA): TGTGCCAGCAGTACGGACAGAAATTCACCCCTCCACTTT.